The source of this T cell receptor (beta chain) is a study of shared clonotypes between healthy human individuals. Study as a whole: CD4 naive and CD4 memory each took three plates per donor, while CD8 naive took two and CD8 memory one.

The CDR3 consists of 14 residues. V lost 4 bases to trimming and J lost 2 bases, with 12 bases between them. In germline, CDR1 is SGDLS, CDR2 YYNGEE. There are a few counts of this clone. The target antigen is unknown. Study-wide findings and caveats: Memory subsets generally showed lower estimated richness than naive subsets.

The assay was carried out at the deep level. Roughly 200 ng DNA, 30,000 or so T cell genomes, went into each sorted-subset replicate PCR. Measured with immunoSEQ multiplex PCR; TCRdb has only the in-frame clones, and not every one. The sample records more than 2 million clones, over 85% being singletons. The sequenced sample consisted of naive CD4+ T cells sorted from blood. Regarding subset: CD45RA+ positively selected. The receptor comes from a man between 18 and 29 years old in good health. This chain links TRBV9 with TRBJ1-1; tentative D call: TRBD1 (6 bases). The CDR3 DNA sequence: TGTGCCAGCAGCTATACAGGGTACAACACTGAAGCTTTCTTT. This sequence encodes CASSYTGYNTEAFF.